This entry lists 24 T cell receptor beta chains sequenced from one sample in a study of T cells in localized non-small cell lung cancer. Assay: immunoSEQ multiplex PCR; the TCRdb copy retains only in-frame clones and omits some. The table has around 11,000 clones, 29% seen once. Source: lung tumor tissue, taken before any cancer treatment. The receptors derive from a man between 40 and 69 years old with stage I lung adenocarcinoma.

This clone was found a few times. The CDR3 reads CASRGGIRGYGYTF. CDR3 sequence (DNA): TGTGCCAGCAGGGGTGGGATTCGGGGCTATGGCTACACCTTC. This rearrangement joins TRBV9 to TRBJ1-2; D gene uncertain. Germline V lookup: CDR1 SGDLS, CDR2 YYNGEE. V was shortened by 5 bases and J by 4 bases, with 15 bases between the two germline ends. The CDR3 loop spans 14 amino acids.

V gene TRBV18 combines with J gene TRBJ1-1, with D perhaps matching TRBD1 (5 bases). Germline CDR1 KGHSH, CDR2 LQKENI. Trimming left V 2 bases short and J 0 bases short, with 10 bases between. This CDR3 spans 15 amino acids. The CDR3 DNA sequence: TGTGCCAGCTCACCAAGGGGCGTTTTGAACACTGAAGCTTTCTTT. The encoded protein is CASSPRGVLNTEAFF.

The rearrangement uses TRBV19 and TRBJ1-5, with no clear D. CDR3 length: 15 residues. Looked up from germline, CDR1 is LNHDA and CDR2 is SQIVND (reference sequence). V lost 4 bases, J lost 4 bases, and 14 bases lay in between. The CDR3 nucleotides are TGTGCCAGTAGTACCCGGGCCAGCGAAAATCAGCCCCAGCATTTT. Its protein is CASSTRASENQPQHF.

This rearrangement joins TRBV28 to TRBJ1-1, with TRBD1 identical over 8 bases. Unmatched junction bases numbered 10, after V lost 7 bases and J lost 0 bases. The CDR3 runs to 16 residues. Germline CDR1 MDHEN, CDR2 SYDVKM. As DNA, the CDR3 is TGTGCCAGCACGGTGGCGGCAGGGGGCATGAACACTGAAGCTTTCTTT. Residues: CASTVAAGGMNTEAFF.

In its sample, this clone was seen a few times. The rearrangement uses TRBV11-3 and TRBJ1-2; no firm D call. Germline V gives CDR1 SGHNT, CDR2 YENEEA. V was clipped by 5 bases and J by 1 base, with 11 bases between them. This CDR3 spans 14 amino acids. CDR3 sequence (DNA): TGTGCCAGCAGCCCCCTGGACGGTAACTATGGCTACACCTTC. It encodes CASSPLDGNYGYTF.

There are a few counts of this clone. The chain carries TRBV18 and TRBJ2-7; 10 bases are a match to TRBD1. Per the germline V gene, CDR1 is KGHSH and CDR2 is LQKENI. Unmatched junction bases numbered 5, after V lost 6 bases and J lost 6 bases. The CDR3 has 13 amino acids. In nucleotides, the CDR3 is TGTGCCAGCTCCCGGGACAGGGGTACCGAGCAGTACTTC. Translation gives CASSRDRGTEQYF.

As DNA, the CDR3 is TGCGCCAGCAGCTTACAGGGGGCGCCGTATAATTCACCCCTCCACTTT. Translated: CASSLQGAPYNSPLHF. The chain is built from TRBV5-1 and TRBJ1-6, with 9 bases aligning to TRBD1. The germline V gene has CDR1 SGHRS and CDR2 YFSETQ. The V gene end was trimmed by 2 bases and the J gene end by 4 bases; junction bases not matched to a gene: 4. The CDR3 consists of 16 residues. Looking up the rest from reference TRBV5-1 and TRBJ1-6 gives the full variable domain: KAGVTQTPRYLIKTRGQQVTLSCSPISGHRSVSWYQQTPGQGLQFLFEYFSETQRNKGNFPGRFSGRQFSNSRSEMNVSTLELGDSALYLCASSLQGAPYNSPLHFGNGTRLTVT.

The rearrangement links TRBV18 to TRBJ2-7; tentatively, D is TRBD1 (6 bases). The CDR3 runs 13 residues. Trimming shortened V by 3 bases and J by 12 bases, and 18 bases separated the two germline ends. Germline V gene lookup returns CDR1 KGHSH and CDR2 LQKENI. The chain's CDR3 is CASSPKQGQPMYF. The CDR3 nucleotides are TGTGCCAGCTCACCCAAGCAGGGGCAGCCGATGTACTTC.

This sequence joins TRBV19 and TRBJ1-1, with 7 bases matching TRBD1. Germline loops: CDR1 LNHDA, CDR2 SQIVND (reference sequence). CDR3 length equals 14 residues. J gave up 1 base and V 7 bases, and 6 bases lay outside the gene matches. The CDR3 region is CASTRDSSNTEAFF. CDR3 in DNA: TGTGCCAGTACTCGGGACAGTTCGAACACTGAAGCTTTCTTT.

In this sample, this clone turned up a few times. CDR3 nucleotides: TGTGCCAGCAGGAACTTCGGTGGAACTAATGAAAAACTGTTTTTT. Translated: CASRNFGGTNEKLFF. The rearrangement links TRBV9 to TRBJ1-4; D remains ambiguous. Germline loops: CDR1 SGDLS, CDR2 YYNGEE. CDR3 length equals 15 residues. The V end lost 5 bases, the J end lost 1 base, and 12 bases lay between the germline ends.

This clone is medium-sized in the sample. The rearrangement joins TRBV9 to TRBJ2-2, with 8 bases matching TRBD1. This CDR3 has 17 residues. J gave up 0 bases and V 3 bases, and 7 bases lay outside the gene matches. Germline V gene sequence: CDR1 SGDLS, CDR2 YYNGEE. In DNA form, the CDR3 reads TGTGCCAGCAGCGAATGGGACAGGCCGACGAACACCGGGGAGCTGTTTTTT. It encodes CASSEWDRPTNTGELFF.

The V gene is TRBV5-1, the J gene TRBJ2-1, with D unclear. The CDR3 spans 15 residues. The V gene lost 7 bases and the J gene lost 1 base, with 15 bases spanning the gap. CDR1 and CDR2 (germline): SGHRS, YFSETQ. The CDR3 reads CASFIEDPSYNEQFF. The CDR3 coding sequence is TGCGCCAGCTTCATAGAGGATCCTTCCTACAATGAGCAGTTCTTC.

The V gene is TRBV5-1, the J gene TRBJ2-2; D call uncertain. Trimming took off 2 bases at V and 7 bases at J, with 12 bases between the two ends. The CDR3 contains 14 residues. Germline assignment: CDR1 SGHRS and CDR2 YFSETQ. CDR3: CASSFSIVDGELFF. The CDR3 DNA reads TGCGCCAGCAGCTTTAGCATCGTCGACGGGGAGCTGTTTTTT.

The gene calls are TRBV5-1 and TRBJ1-1; D might be TRBD1 (6 bases). In germline, CDR1 is SGHRS, CDR2 YFSETQ. This CDR3 has 14 amino acids. Trimming removed 4 bases at V and 1 base at J, with 11 bases between. CDR3 DNA: TGCGCCAGCAGCGACACAGGGAGGAACACTGAAGCTTTCTTT. Its protein product is CASSDTGRNTEAFF.

The V and J genes are TRBV9 and TRBJ2-7; D call uncertain. V was clipped by 6 bases and J by 6 bases, with 25 bases between them. This CDR3 spans 16 amino acids. Looked up from germline, CDR1 is SGDLS and CDR2 is YYNGEE. The DNA of the CDR3 is TGTGCCAGCACCCCCGGTGTTATGGGATTTAACGGCGAGCAGTACTTC. Its translation: CASTPGVMGFNGEQYF.

In this sample, this clone is medium-sized. The genes are TRBV11-3 and TRBJ2-1; 8 nucleotides agree with TRBD1. Germline V gene data show CDR1 as SGHNT and CDR2 as YENEEA. The CDR3 sequence is 15 residues long. The trim removed 5 bases at V and 5 bases at J, leaving 8 bases unmatched. The CDR3 sequence is CASSRLRGPNNEQFF. The CDR3, as DNA: TGTGCCAGCAGCAGGCTCAGGGGGCCAAACAATGAGCAGTTCTTC. Full variable domain (outside the CDR3, taken from reference TRBV11-3 and TRBJ2-1): EAGVVQSPRYKIIEKKQPVAFWCNPISGHNTLYWYLQNLGQGPELLIRYENEEAVDDSQLPKDRFSAERLKGVDSTLKIQPAELGDSAVYLCASSRLRGPNNEQFFGPGTRLTVL.

This rearrangement joins TRBV25-1 to TRBJ2-3; D is undetermined. Germline V gives CDR1 MGHDK, CDR2 SYGVNS. The CDR3 contains 14 residues. Trimming pared 1 base from V and 2 bases from J, leaving 7 bases between. The CDR3 DNA is TGTGCCAGCAGTGAATTTAGCCTCACAGATACGCAGTATTTT. Protein: CASSEFSLTDTQYF.

This chain connects TRBV11-3 to TRBJ2-5, with D possibly being TRBD2 (5 bases). Germline CDR1 SGHNT, CDR2 YENEEA. This CDR3 is 14 amino acids long. V was trimmed by 4 bases and J by 1 base, leaving 10 bases between them. The CDR3 protein is CASSSHRGQETQYF. The CDR3 DNA is TGTGCCAGCAGCTCCCACCGGGGCCAAGAGACCCAGTACTTC.

This clone came up a few times. The gene calls are TRBV2 and TRBJ2-1; D possibly matches TRBD1 or TRBD2 (5 bases each). Trimming removed 4 bases at V and 3 bases at J, with 13 bases between. The V gene's germline CDR1 is SNHLY and CDR2 FYNNEI. The CDR3 sequence is 15 residues long. The CDR3 is CASSAGRGDYNEQFF. CDR3 DNA: TGTGCCAGCAGTGCGGGACGGGGAGACTACAATGAGCAGTTCTTC.

CDR3: CASVLTGGPGYTF. In nucleotides, the CDR3 is TGTGCTAGTGTCCTGACAGGGGGACCTGGCTACACCTTC. The chain is built from TRBV12-5 and TRBJ1-2; 9 bases fit TRBD1. This CDR3 is 13 amino acids long. The germline CDR1 and CDR2 sequences are LGHNT and FRNRAP. V lost 7 bases to trimming and J lost 7 bases; unmatched junction nucleotides: 7.

This clone counts as medium-sized. The V call is TRBV6-8, the J call TRBJ1-6, with D unclear. Per the germline V gene, CDR1 is MNHGY and CDR2 is SAAAGT. The CDR3 is 16 amino acids. V lost 7 bases to trimming and J lost 0 bases, with 13 bases between them. The CDR3 DNA is TGTGCCAGCACCCTCCCCGTGAGCTCCTATAATTCACCCCTCCACTTT. Amino acids: CASTLPVSSYNSPLHF.

This chain connects TRBV19 to TRBJ2-3, with 11 bases identical to TRBD1. V lost 5 bases, J lost 11 bases, and 12 bases stayed unmatched. Germline assignment: CDR1 LNHDA and CDR2 SQIVND (reference sequence). This CDR3 is 15 amino acids long. The CDR3 DNA reads as TGTGCCAGTAGTCCCATGGGACAGGGGGTTTTAGGGCAGTATTTT. Translating it yields CASSPMGQGVLGQYF.

The rearrangement uses TRBV11-3 and TRBJ2-7, with TRBD2 matching over 10 bases. The CDR3 runs to 18 residues. The germline gives CDR1 SGHNT, CDR2 YENEEA. J was trimmed by 0 bases and V by 5 bases; bases with no gene match: 13. The CDR3 sequence: CASSLTDASGGLSYEQYF. CDR3 coding DNA: TGTGCCAGCAGCCTAACCGACGCTAGCGGGGGCCTCTCCTACGAGCAGTACTTC.

DNA for the CDR3: TGTGCCAGCGGAACCCCCGGGACAAATTCAGGAAACACCATATATTTT. Amino acid sequence: CASGTPGTNSGNTIYF. The chain has TRBV9 and TRBJ1-3, with D possibly being TRBD1 (6 bases). The CDR3 spans 16 residues. Germline V gene data show CDR1 as SGDLS and CDR2 as YYNGEE. Trimming removed 7 bases from V and 4 bases from J, with 21 bases in between.